These T cell receptor beta chains were read from a single sample in a study of regulatory T cells in long-lasting Graves disease. TCRdb reanalysed the multiplex PCR reads using MiXCR and keeps one entry per CDR3 protein. This sample has 310,000 or so distinct CDR3 sequences, with roughly 21% found just once. This specimen was peripheral blood mononuclear cells (PBMCs), taken when the disease was refractory, from a patient treated with antithyroid drugs. The source is a female donor with Graves disease. The CDR3 runs from the conserved cysteine through the conserved F or W. Fields, in order: D gene, V gene, clone size, J gene, CDR3 protein, CDR3 DNA. A D gene is named only where the DNA matches it firmly. Size tells how often a clone was seen (once, few, many) or the class of an expanded clone, and some rows leave it out.

-	TRBV12-3/TRBV12-4	many	TRBJ2-2	CASSETSRGPGELFF	TGTGCCAGCAGTGAAACTAGTCGGGGGCCCGGGGAGCTGTTTTTT
TRBD2	TRBV6-1	-	TRBJ2-2	CASTGLAGVTGELFF	TGTGCCAGCACCGGACTAGCGGGAGTCACCGGGGAGCTGTTTTTT
TRBD1	TRBV11-2	-	TRBJ2-7	CASSLDEQGAISYEQYF	TGTGCCAGCAGCTTAGACGAGCAGGGGGCTATCTCCTACGAGCAGTACTTC
TRBD2	TRBV28	-	TRBJ2-7	CASRQGLAGTYEQYF	TGTGCCAGCAGACAAGGACTAGCGGGAACCTACGAGCAGTACTTC
TRBD2	TRBV29-1	-	TRBJ2-2	CSAVGLAGGGTGELFF	TGCAGCGCCGTGGGACTAGCGGGAGGAGGGACCGGGGAGCTGTTTTTT
TRBD2	TRBV19	-	TRBJ2-1	CASRNYRSIAGVYNEQFF	TGTGCCAGTAGGAACTATAGATCGATAGCGGGAGTCTACAATGAGCAGTTCTTC
-	TRBV14	few	TRBJ1-1	CASSQARSAGTEAFF	TGTGCCAGCAGCCAAGCACGGTCTGCGGGCACTGAAGCTTTCTTT
TRBD2	TRBV12-3/TRBV12-4	many	TRBJ2-7	CASSGGRALEQYF	TGTGCCAGCAGTGGAGGGAGGGCCCTCGAGCAGTACTTC
-	TRBV19	many	TRBJ1-5	CASTGTAYSNQPQHF	TGTGCCAGTACCGGGACGGCCTATAGCAATCAGCCCCAGCATTTT
TRBD2	TRBV11-3	many	TRBJ2-7	CASSLGSSGTSYEQYF	TGTGCCAGCAGCTTAGGATCTAGCGGGACCTCCTACGAGCAGTACTTC
TRBD2	TRBV4-2	many	TRBJ2-7	CASSAGLGKYEQYF	TGTGCCAGCAGCGCGGGACTAGGGAAATACGAGCAGTACTTC
TRBD1	TRBV19	-	TRBJ1-5	CASSTGTGNGQPQHF	TGTGCCAGTAGTACGGGGACAGGGAACGGTCAGCCCCAGCATTTT
-	TRBV30	many	TRBJ2-5	CAWSVETQYF	TGTGCCTGGAGTGTGGAGACCCAGTACTTC
-	TRBV29-1	-	TRBJ1-1	CSVEDTSRVTFF	TGCAGCGTTGAAGATACAAGCCGGGTAACTTTCTTT
TRBD2	TRBV27	many	TRBJ2-7	CASRPSGTYEQYF	TGTGCCAGCAGGCCTAGCGGTACCTACGAGCAGTACTTC
-	TRBV30	-	TRBJ2-5	CAWSAYSTQETQYF	TGTGCCTGGAGTGCCTACAGTACCCAAGAGACCCAGTACTTC
-	TRBV6-6	many	TRBJ2-7	CASSYSEAKSYEQYF	TGTGCCAGCAGTTACTCGGAGGCAAAATCCTACGAGCAGTACTTC
TRBD1	TRBV20-1	many	TRBJ2-7	CSARDTGGSTYEQYF	TGCAGTGCTAGAGACACAGGGGGTAGCACCTACGAGCAGTACTTC
TRBD1	TRBV19	few	TRBJ1-1	CASSIWDRDPFF	TGTGCCAGTAGTATTTGGGACAGGGACCCTTTCTTT
-	TRBV7-8	many	TRBJ1-4	CASSAAGVEKLFF	TGTGCCAGCAGCGCGGCAGGGGTTGAAAAACTGTTTTTT
-	TRBV2	many	TRBJ1-2	CASSGPYGYTF	TGTGCCAGCAGTGGACCTTATGGCTACACCTTC
-	TRBV11-2	many	TRBJ2-7	CASSLVRGRFKGEQYF	TGTGCCAGCAGCTTAGTGCGCGGCAGGTTCAAGGGCGAGCAGTACTTC
-	TRBV29-1	few	TRBJ2-5	CSVEGQVVETQYF	TGCAGCGTTGAGGGACAAGTGGTAGAGACCCAGTACTTC
-	TRBV6-1	many	TRBJ2-7	CASRSGSRSGSYEQYF	TGTGCCAGCAGAAGCGGGTCTCGTTCCGGTTCCTACGAGCAGTACTTC
TRBD1	TRBV12-3/TRBV12-4	-	TRBJ1-2	CASSTDGDGTEYGYTF	TGTGCCAGCAGCACCGACGGGGACGGGACAGAATATGGCTACACCTTC
-	TRBV3-1	-	TRBJ1-2	CASSQSEANYGYTF	TGTGCCAGCAGCCAGTCGGAAGCTAACTATGGCTACACCTTC
TRBD1	TRBV7-6	few	TRBJ2-7	CASSPSGTVSYEQYF	TGTGCCAGCAGCCCAAGTGGGACAGTGTCCTACGAGCAGTACTTC
-	TRBV7-6	-	TRBJ2-1	CASSLGAGPYNEQFF	TGTGCCAGCAGCTTAGGGGCAGGCCCTTACAATGAGCAGTTCTTC
-	TRBV6-1	-	TRBJ1-2	CASSLPQGTYGYTF	TGTGCCAGCAGCCTCCCCCAGGGGACCTATGGCTACACCTTC
-	TRBV11-2	many	TRBJ1-6	CASSFVGGNSPLHF	TGTGCCAGCAGCTTCGTTGGGGGCAATTCACCCCTCCACTTT
-	TRBV10-3	-	TRBJ1-1	CAISESTGIINTEAFF	TGTGCCATCAGTGAGTCAACGGGCATCATCAACACTGAAGCTTTCTTT
-	TRBV2	many	TRBJ2-7	CAAGNTYEQYF	TGTGCCGCCGGGAATACCTACGAGCAGTACTTC
-	TRBV6-1	few	TRBJ1-1	CASRAGTTRNTEAFF	TGTGCCAGCCGGGCAGGGACGACCCGGAACACTGAAGCTTTCTTT
TRBD2	TRBV11-3	few	TRBJ2-1	CASSPSPGLAGGGEQFF	TGTGCCAGCAGCCCCAGCCCGGGACTAGCGGGAGGAGGTGAGCAGTTCTTC
TRBD2	TRBV29-1	-	TRBJ2-7	CSVEGTGGEYEQYF	TGCAGCGTTGAAGGGACGGGAGGAGAGTACGAGCAGTACTTC
-	TRBV28	once	TRBJ2-5	CASSLYGLGETQYF	TGTGCCAGCAGTTTATATGGTCTCGGGGAGACCCAGTACTTC
TRBD2	TRBV18	few	TRBJ2-5	CASSPTSRTETQYF	TGTGCCAGCTCACCGACTAGCCGGACAGAGACCCAGTACTTC
-	TRBV27	-	TRBJ1-6	CASSWGRGNSPLHF	TGTGCCAGCAGTTGGGGCAGGGGAAATTCACCCCTCCACTTT
-	TRBV5-1	few	TRBJ1-2	CASSPNSGTEIYGYTF	TGCGCCAGCAGCCCAAATTCCGGGACGGAGATCTATGGCTACACCTTC
TRBD1	TRBV7-9	-	TRBJ2-1	CASARGLADEQFF	TGTGCCAGCGCGAGGGGGCTAGCCGATGAGCAGTTCTTC